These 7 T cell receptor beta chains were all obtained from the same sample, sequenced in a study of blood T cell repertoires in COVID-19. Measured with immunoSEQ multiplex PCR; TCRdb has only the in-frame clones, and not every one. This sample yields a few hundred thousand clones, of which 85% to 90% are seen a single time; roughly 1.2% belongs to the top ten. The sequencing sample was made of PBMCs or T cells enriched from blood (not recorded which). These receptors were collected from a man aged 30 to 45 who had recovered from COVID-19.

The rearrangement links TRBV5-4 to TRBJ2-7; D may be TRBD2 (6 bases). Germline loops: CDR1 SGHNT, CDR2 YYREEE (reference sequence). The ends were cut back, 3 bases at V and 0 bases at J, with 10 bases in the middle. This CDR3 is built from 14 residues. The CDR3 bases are TGTGCCAGCAGCTCTATCGGGGGCTCCTACGAGCAGTACTTC. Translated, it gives CASSSIGGSYEQYF. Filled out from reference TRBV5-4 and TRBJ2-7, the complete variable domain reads ETGVTQSPTHLIKTRGQQVTLRCSSQSGHNTVSWYQQALGQGPQFIFQYYREEENGRGNFPPRFSGLQFPNYSSELNVNALELDDSALYLCASSSIGGSYEQYFGPGTRLTVT.

CDR3 bases: TGCAGCGTTGATGGCCTGGCGGGTGAAGCTTTCTTT. Translated: CSVDGLAGEAFF. The chain uses TRBV29-1 and TRBJ1-1, with no clear D. Germline CDR1 SQVTM, CDR2 ANQGSEA. CDR3 length equals 12 residues. V lost 3 bases, J lost 7 bases, and 12 bases lay in between.

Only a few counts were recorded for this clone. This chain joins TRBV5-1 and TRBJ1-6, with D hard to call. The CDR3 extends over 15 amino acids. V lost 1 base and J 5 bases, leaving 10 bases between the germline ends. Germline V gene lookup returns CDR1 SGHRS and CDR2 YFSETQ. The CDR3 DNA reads TGCGCCAGCAGCTTGCTGACAAATAATAATTCACCCCTCCACTTT. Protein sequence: CASSLLTNNNSPLHF.

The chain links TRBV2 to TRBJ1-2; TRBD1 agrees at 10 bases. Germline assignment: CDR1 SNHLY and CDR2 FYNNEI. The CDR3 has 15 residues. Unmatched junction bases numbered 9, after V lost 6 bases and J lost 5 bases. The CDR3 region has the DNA TGTGCCAGCAGAAGAGACAGGGGGCAGACATATGGCTACACCTTC. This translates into CASRRDRGQTYGYTF.

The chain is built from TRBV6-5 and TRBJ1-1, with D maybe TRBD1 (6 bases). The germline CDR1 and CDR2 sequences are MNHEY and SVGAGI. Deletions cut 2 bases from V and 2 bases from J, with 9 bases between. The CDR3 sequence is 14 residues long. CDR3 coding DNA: TGTGCCAGCAGTTACCGGGACACCAACACTGAAGCTTTCTTT. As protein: CASSYRDTNTEAFF.

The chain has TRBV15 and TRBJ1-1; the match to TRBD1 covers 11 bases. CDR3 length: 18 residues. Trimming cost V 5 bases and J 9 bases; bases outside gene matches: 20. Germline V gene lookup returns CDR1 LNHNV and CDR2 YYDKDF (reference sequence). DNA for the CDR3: TGTGCCACCAGCGGGGGTAAGGACAGGGGGCTGGAGAGGATTAAAGCTTTCTTT. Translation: CATSGGKDRGLERIKAFF.

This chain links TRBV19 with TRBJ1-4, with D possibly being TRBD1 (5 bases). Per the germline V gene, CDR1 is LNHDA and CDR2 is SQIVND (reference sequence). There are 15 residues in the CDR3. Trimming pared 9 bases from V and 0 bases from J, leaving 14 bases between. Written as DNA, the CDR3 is TGTGCCAGCGGGACTGACTTTGCAACTAATGAAAAACTGTTTTTT. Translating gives CASGTDFATNEKLFF.